This T cell receptor (beta chain) was recovered during a study of T cell responses to AZD1222 COVID-19 vaccine. The CDR3 length is 14 residues. Germline values: CDR1 GTSNPN, CDR2 SVGIG (reference sequence). Trimming cost V 5 bases and J 4 bases; bases outside gene matches: 6. TCRdb keeps only in-frame clones here, not all; method: immunoSEQ multiplex PCR. The data show 150,000 or so clones, with 92% seen just once and under 1.2% held by the top ten. The receptor's source is an adult who received the AZD1222 COVID-19 vaccine. This chain connects TRBV30 to TRBJ1-3; 9 bases match TRBD1. The source material was peripheral blood, sampled 28 days after the second AZD1222 dose. The CDR3 here is CAWSPGTGGNTIYF. In DNA, the CDR3 is TGTGCCTGGTCCCCCGGGACAGGGGGAAACACCATATATTTT.